This T cell receptor (beta chain) was sequenced in a study of T-cell reconstitution after alpha-beta-depleted transplantation in children. Study-level results: Counts and diversity of T cells one year after transplant came mostly from newly produced T cells.

This clonotype appeared many times. Its cognate antigen is unknown. A library of TCRbeta sequences, prepared with unique molecular identifiers, was generated. TCRdb redid the calling of the PCR reads with MiXCR, one entry per CDR3 protein. The data show 250,000 to 300,000 distinct CDR3 sequences, over 7.5% seen once. This CDR3 contains 18 residues. CDR1 LGHDT and CDR2 YNNKEL come from the germline V gene (reference sequence). V gave up 1 base and J gave up 8 bases; unmatched junction bases: 11. The origin of this receptor is a female patient aged 2-15 years who had a stem cell transplant for Fanconi anemia, so the T cells may come from the graft donor. The specimen was peripheral blood, collected 360 days after TCRalphabeta/CD19-depleted stem cell transplant. The rearrangement links TRBV3-1 to TRBJ2-1, with 13 nucleotides matching TRBD2. This CDR3 reads CASSQGLGLAGVWDEQFF. The DNA for the CDR3 is TGTGCCAGCAGCCAAGGACTTGGACTAGCGGGGGTCTGGGATGAGCAGTTCTTC.